This T cell receptor beta chain was retrieved from a study of identical twins (dated by TCRdb to 2015 to 2016). For the wider study: To test whether fetal clonotypes persist, this study deep-sequenced TCR alpha and beta repertoires from monozygotic twins, from unrelated adults of various ages, and from cord blood. Replicate twin experiments were performed at different times using different library preparation protocols to rule out contamination.

All donors were healthy Caucasians. Including the terminal cysteine and phenylalanine, the CDR3 comprises 16 residues. This entry keeps only the CDR3 DNA: 48 bases, framed from base 1. Broad study findings and their caveats: Excess twin sharing in beta out-of-frame sequences was weaker because fewer shared sequences lowered the signal-to-noise ratio. Compared with coincidental sharing between unrelated individuals, out-of-frame TCR alpha sequences shared between twins showed an excess of sequences with low generation probability. Invariant T cells such as MAIT and iNKT could partly confound zero-insertion analyses, although diverse VJ usage argued against such confounding for most clonotypes. Because the same donors could not be followed over many years, the conclusions relied on cross-sectional statistical analysis. Fewer insertions were carried by abundant cord blood beta clonotypes, a similar but weaker trend appeared in young adult naive repertoires, and no such trend appeared in memory repertoires. In monozygotic twins, out-of-frame TCR alpha sharing was systematically underestimated by recombination models, although the models agreed with sharing between unrelated individuals.

As to this clonotype: The antigen this receptor binds is unknown. A read error may produce the germline difference seen at one junction end.

The library was obtained by 5' RACE. Sequencing relied on an Illumina HiSeq 2000. A universal primer binding site was introduced by template switching, and a unique molecular identifier was present in the final cDNA, enabling accurate counting of TCR cDNA molecules. Specific primers in the conserved constant-segment region were used to synthesize first-strand cDNA for TCR alpha and beta chains. To control for contamination, every cDNA library carried two barcodes: a SMART-Mk sample barcode plus Illumina barcodes. TruSeq adapter sequences, together with Illumina sample barcodes, were added in two successive PCR steps. The Illumina HiSeq platform was used with custom primers to sequence TCR alpha and beta cDNA libraries. Per the source publication's procedure: Raw reads were processed with MiGEC to extract unique molecular identifiers, and MiXCR was used to determine CDR3 positions. For each individual, recombination models were inferred using an EM algorithm with the repgenHMM and IGoR tools. Shared clonotype analysis was performed with the tcR package in R, normalizing sharing by the product of cloneset sizes. To study raw recombination free of thymic and clonal selection effects, out-of-frame nonproductive sequences were analyzed. Clones were called with MiXCR by TCRdb after fastp trimmed the public reads at Q25, and only in-frame beta chains were retained. Rows with one shared CDR3 protein collapse into an entry with the most common genes and DNA. The V and J calls were determined by TCRdb, not by the authors. This sample gives around 1.7 million distinct CDR3 sequences in total; about 32% of them show up just once. The biggest ten clones account for around 0.3% of the sample.

The clonotype was recovered from a newborn girl in good health. The specimen sequenced was cord blood. The V and J segments used are TRBV12-3 or TRBV12-4 and TRBJ2-3; a stretch of 9 junction bases matches TRBD2. At the DNA level, the sequence is TGTGCCAGCAGCTTAGCGGGAGCCCCACCCGCAGATACGCAGTATTTT. This codes for CASSLAGAPPADTQYF.